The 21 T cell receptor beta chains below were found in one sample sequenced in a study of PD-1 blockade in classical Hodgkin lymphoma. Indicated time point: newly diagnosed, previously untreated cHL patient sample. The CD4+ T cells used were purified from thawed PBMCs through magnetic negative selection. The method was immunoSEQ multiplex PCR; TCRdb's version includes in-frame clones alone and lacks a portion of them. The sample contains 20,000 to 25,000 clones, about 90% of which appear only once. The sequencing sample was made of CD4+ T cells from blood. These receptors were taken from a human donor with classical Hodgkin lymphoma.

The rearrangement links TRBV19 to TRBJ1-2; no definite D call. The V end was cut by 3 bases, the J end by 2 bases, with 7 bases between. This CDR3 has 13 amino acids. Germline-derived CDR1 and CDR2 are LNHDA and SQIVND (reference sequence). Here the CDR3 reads CASSITENYGYTF. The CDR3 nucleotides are TGTGCCAGTAGTATTACAGAGAACTATGGCTACACCTTC.

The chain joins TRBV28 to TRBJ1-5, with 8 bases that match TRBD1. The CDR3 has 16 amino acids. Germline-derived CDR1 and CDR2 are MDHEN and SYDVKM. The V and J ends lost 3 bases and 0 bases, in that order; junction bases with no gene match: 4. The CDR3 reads CASSFLGQGSNQPQHF. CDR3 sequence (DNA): TGTGCCAGCAGTTTCCTCGGACAGGGTAGCAATCAGCCCCAGCATTTT.

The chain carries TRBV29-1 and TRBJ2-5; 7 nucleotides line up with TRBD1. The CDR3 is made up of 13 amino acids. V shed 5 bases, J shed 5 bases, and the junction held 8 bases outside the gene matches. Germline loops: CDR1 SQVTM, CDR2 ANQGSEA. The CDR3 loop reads CSVSGQSVETQYF. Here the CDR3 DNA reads TGCAGCGTTTCGGGACAGTCAGTGGAGACCCAGTACTTC.

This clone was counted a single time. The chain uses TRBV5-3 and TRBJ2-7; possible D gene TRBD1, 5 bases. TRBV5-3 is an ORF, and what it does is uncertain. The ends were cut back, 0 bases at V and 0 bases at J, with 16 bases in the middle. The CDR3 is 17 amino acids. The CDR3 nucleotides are TGTGCCAGAAGCTTGGCCAGGGCCAGGCACGACTCCTACGAGCAGTACTTC. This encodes CARSLARARHDSYEQYF.

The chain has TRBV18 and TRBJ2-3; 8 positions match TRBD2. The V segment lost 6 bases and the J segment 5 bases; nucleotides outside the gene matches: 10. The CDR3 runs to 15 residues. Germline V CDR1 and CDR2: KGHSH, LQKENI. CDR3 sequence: CASSPGLGDGDTQYF. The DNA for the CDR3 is TGTGCCAGCTCGCCGGGACTAGGAGATGGAGATACGCAGTATTTT.

The CDR3 DNA follows: TGTGCCACCAGCAGAGATGTTCTTTTGAACACCGGGGAGCTGTTTTTT. Amino acid sequence: CATSRDVLLNTGELFF. This rearrangement joins TRBV15 to TRBJ2-2; unclear D gene. The V and J ends lost 0 bases and 1 base respectively, with 9 bases between them. Germline V gene lookup returns CDR1 LNHNV and CDR2 YYDKDF (reference sequence). This CDR3 is built from 16 residues.

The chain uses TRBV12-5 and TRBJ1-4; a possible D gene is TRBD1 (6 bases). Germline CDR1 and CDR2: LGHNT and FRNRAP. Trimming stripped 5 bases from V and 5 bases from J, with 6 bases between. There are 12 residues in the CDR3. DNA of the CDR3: TGTGCTAGTGGTGGGACAAATGAAAAACTGTTTTTT. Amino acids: CASGGTNEKLFF.

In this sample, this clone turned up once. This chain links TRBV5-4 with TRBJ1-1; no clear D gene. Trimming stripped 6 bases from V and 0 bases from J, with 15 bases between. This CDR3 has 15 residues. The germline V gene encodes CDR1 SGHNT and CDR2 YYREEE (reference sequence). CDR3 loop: CASTAFGLMNTEAFF. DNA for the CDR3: TGTGCCAGCACCGCTTTTGGACTGATGAACACTGAAGCTTTCTTT.

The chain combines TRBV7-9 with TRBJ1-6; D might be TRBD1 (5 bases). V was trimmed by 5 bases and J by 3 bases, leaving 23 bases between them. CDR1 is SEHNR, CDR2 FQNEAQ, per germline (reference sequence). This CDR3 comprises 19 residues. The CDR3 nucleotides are TGTGCCAGCAGCCCTAAAAACTTCAAGGGGAGGGTCTATAATTCACCCCTCCACTTT. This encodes CASSPKNFKGRVYNSPLHF.

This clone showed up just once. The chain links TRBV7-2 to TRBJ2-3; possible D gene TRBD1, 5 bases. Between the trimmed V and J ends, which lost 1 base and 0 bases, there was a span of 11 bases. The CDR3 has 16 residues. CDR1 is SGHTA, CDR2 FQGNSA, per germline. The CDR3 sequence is CASSLGSGHSTDTQYF. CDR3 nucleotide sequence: TGTGCCAGCAGCTTAGGTTCAGGACACAGCACAGATACGCAGTATTTT.

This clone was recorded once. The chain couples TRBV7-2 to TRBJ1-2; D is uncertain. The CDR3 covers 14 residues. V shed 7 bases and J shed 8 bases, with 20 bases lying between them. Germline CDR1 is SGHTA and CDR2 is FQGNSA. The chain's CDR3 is CASTIDWASRGYTF. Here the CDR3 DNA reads TGTGCCAGCACTATAGATTGGGCTTCTAGGGGCTACACCTTC.

The CDR3 DNA reads as TGCGCCAGCAGCCCAGGGACAGGGGGCGCGTGGGATACGCAGTATTTT. Translated, it gives CASSPGTGGAWDTQYF. The chain employs TRBV5-1 and TRBJ2-3, with 12 bases matching TRBD1. V gave up 4 bases and J gave up 6 bases; unmatched junction bases: 9. The CDR3 contains 16 residues. The germline V gene has CDR1 SGHRS and CDR2 YFSETQ.

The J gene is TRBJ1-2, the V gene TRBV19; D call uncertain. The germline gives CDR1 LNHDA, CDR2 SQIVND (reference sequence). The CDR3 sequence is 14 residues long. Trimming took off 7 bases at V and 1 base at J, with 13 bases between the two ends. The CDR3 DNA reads TGTGCCAGTAAGATTGCAGGCTTTAACTATGGCTACACCTTC. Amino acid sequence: CASKIAGFNYGYTF.

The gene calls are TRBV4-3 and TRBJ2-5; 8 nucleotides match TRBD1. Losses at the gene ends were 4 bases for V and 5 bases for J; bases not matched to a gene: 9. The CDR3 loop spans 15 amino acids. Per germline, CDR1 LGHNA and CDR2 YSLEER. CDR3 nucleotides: TGCGCCAGCAGCCTTGTACGGACAGGGCGGGAGACCCAGTACTTC. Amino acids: CASSLVRTGRETQYF.

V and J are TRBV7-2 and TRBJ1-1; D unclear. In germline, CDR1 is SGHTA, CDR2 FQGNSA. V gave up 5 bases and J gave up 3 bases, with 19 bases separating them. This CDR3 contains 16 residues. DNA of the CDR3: TGTGCCAGCAGCGGTCCGCTGCCCGCCGGGGACACTGAAGCTTTCTTT. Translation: CASSGPLPAGDTEAFF.

In DNA, the CDR3 is TGTGCCAGCAGCGAGAGCGCTAGCGGGGTCGGCGAGCAGTACTTC. Protein: CASSESASGVGEQYF. The chain has TRBV9 and TRBJ2-7; 9 bases fit TRBD2. CDR1 is SGDLS, CDR2 YYNGEE, per germline. V was clipped by 3 bases and J by 6 bases; unmatched bases: 10. CDR3 length equals 15 residues.

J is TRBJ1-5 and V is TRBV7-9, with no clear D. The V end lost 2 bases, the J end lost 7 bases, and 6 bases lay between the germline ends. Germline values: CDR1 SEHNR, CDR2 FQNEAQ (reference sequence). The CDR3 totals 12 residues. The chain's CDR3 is CASSLFWQPQHF. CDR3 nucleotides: TGTGCCAGCAGCTTATTTTGGCAGCCCCAGCATTTT.

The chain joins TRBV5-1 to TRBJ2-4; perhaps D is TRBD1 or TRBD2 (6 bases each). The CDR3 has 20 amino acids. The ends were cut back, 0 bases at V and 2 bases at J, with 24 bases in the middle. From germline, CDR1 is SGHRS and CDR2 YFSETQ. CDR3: CASSLATLTGAPITKNIQYF. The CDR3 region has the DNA TGCGCCAGCAGCTTGGCCACCTTGACGGGGGCGCCAATCACCAAAAACATTCAGTACTTC. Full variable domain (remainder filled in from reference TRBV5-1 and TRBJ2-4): KAGVTQTPRYLIKTRGQQVTLSCSPISGHRSVSWYQQTPGQGLQFLFEYFSETQRNKGNFPGRFSGRQFSNSRSEMNVSTLELGDSALYLCASSLATLTGAPITKNIQYFGAGTRLSVL.

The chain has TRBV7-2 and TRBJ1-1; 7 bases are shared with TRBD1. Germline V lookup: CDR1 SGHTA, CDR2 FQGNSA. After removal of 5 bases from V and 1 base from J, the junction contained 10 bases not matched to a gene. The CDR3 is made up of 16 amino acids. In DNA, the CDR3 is TGTGCCAGCAGCCTAAGCCCGGACAGGCGGAACACTGAAGCTTTCTTT. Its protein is CASSLSPDRRNTEAFF.

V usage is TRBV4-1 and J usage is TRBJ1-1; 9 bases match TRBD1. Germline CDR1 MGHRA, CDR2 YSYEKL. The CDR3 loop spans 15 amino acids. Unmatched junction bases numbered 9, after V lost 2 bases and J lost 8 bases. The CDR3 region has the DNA TGCGCCAGCAGCCAAAATCATTGGACAGGGGAAGAAGCTTTCTTT. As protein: CASSQNHWTGEEAFF.

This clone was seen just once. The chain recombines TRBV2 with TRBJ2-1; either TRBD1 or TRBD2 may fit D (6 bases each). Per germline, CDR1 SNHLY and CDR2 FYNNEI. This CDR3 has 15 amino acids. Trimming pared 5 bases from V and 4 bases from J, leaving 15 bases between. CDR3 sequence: CASSLTGAIYNEQFF. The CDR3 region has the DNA TGTGCCAGCAGTTTGACGGGGGCTATTTACAATGAGCAGTTCTTC.